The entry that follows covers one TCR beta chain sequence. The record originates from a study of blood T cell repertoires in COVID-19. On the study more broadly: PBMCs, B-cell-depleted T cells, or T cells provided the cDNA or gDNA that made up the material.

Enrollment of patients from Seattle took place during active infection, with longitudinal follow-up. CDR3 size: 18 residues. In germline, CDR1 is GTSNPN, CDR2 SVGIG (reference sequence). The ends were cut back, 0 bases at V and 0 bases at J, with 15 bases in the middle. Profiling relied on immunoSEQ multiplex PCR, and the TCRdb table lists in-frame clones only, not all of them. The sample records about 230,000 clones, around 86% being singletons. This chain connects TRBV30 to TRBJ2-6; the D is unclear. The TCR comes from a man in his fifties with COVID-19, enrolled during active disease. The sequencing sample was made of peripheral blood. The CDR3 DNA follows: TGTGCCTGGAGTGTACGTTCAGGCCTTTTCTCTGGGGCCAACGTCCTGACTTTC. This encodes CAWSVRSGLFSGANVLTF.